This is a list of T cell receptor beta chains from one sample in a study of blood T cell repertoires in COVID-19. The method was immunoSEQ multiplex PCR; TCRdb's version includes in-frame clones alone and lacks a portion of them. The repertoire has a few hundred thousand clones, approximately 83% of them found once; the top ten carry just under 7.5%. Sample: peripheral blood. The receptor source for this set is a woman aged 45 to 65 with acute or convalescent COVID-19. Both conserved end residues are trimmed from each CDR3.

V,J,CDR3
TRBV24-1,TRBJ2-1,ATSDLSGGDTMRQF
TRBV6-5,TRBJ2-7,ASGAGEKYEQY
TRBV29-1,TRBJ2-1,SVEGGQGLDEQF
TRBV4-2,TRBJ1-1,ASSQPGQSQEAF
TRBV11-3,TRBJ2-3,ASSLRGTRSADTQY
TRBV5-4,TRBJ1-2,ASSPFTAGDYGYT
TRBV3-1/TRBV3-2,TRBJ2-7,ASSQEWDTIYEQY
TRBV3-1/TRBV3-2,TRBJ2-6,ASSSSPSGANVLT
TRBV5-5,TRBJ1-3,ASSFENTIY
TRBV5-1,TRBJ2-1,ASSSLTGPTSYNEQF
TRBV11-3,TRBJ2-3,ASSERQGAGDTQY
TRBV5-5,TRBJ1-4,ASSFAGTNEKLF
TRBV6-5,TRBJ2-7,ASSPRSLLSYEQY
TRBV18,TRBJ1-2,ASSPQEGARGYT
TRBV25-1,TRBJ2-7,ASRAGLAGGKASEQY
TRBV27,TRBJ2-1,ASSLGTSGNEQF
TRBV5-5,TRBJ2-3,ASSGTSGRADTDTQY
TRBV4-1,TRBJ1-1,ASSQDGTTAREAF
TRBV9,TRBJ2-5,ASSVSIAGDETQY
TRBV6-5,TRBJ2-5,ASWGGPETQY
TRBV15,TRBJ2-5,ATSRDSGRNQETQY
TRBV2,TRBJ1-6,ASEARHSENSPLH
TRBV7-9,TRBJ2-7,ASSSVNSYEQY
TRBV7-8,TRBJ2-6,ASSSSDSGANVLT
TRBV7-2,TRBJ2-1,ASSWDFSYNEQF
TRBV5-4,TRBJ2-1,ASSLLADYNEQF
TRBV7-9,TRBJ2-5,ASSSTGTRVQETQY
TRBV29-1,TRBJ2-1,SVRRDSYNEQF
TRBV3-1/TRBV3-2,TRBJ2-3,ASSQDFGGPQDTQY
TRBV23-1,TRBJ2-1,ASSQKLTSGQWDEQF
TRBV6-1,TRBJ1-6,ASSEETGLYNSPLH
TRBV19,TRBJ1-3,ASSVPRTGPLGTIY
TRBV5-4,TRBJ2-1,ASSPRSQPQTNEQF
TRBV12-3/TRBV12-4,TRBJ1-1,ASSFGVYTEAF
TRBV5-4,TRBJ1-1,ASSPGQAFMNTEAF
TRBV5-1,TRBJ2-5,ASSPHPKGDETQY
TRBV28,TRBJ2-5,ASSPGQERRETQY
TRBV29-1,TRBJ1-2,SVEEGRVGYGYT
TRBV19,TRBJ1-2,ASALTGTVNYGYT
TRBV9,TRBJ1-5,ASSGGPGEQPQH
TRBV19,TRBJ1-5,ASSGGQGRGGNQPQH
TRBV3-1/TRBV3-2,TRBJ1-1,ASSQDVGPGSMAF